The TCR beta chain under discussion was sequenced for a study of T cells in lung cancer brain metastases. Study-wide results and caveats: Paired primaries held more unique productive clones than brain metastases (median 4551 versus 1540).

Data came from immunoSEQ multiplex PCR; TCRdb stores just in-frame clones and leaves some out. The sample lists 2,500 to 3,500 clones, 85% to 90% seen once, with approximately 10% in the top ten. A note on this clone: Antigen unknown.

Patients had resection for synchronous oligometastatic disease or delayed recurrence of a solitary brain metastasis. Deletions cut 7 bases from V and 3 bases from J, with 15 bases between. Per the germline V gene, CDR1 is MNHNS and CDR2 is SASEGT. This CDR3 is built from 14 residues. The sequence was collected from a man in his sixties with non-small cell lung cancer. The gene calls are TRBV6-1 and TRBJ1-2; perhaps TRBD1 as D (6 bases). The sequencing sample was made of tumor tissue from the primary lung tumor. The CDR3 region is CASNPGVPDYGYTF. In DNA form, the CDR3 reads TGTGCCAGCAATCCAGGGGTTCCGGACTATGGCTACACCTTC.